The 29 T cell receptor beta chains below come from one sample, sequenced in a study of T cells in tumors after PD-1 blockade. The table came from immunoSEQ multiplex PCR; TCRdb's copy has only in-frame clones and leaves some out. Here the sample spans 14,000 or so clones, around 68% being singletons. The sample in question was tumor tissue, obtained after anti-PD-1 treatment. These receptors all come from a human donor with cutaneous squamous cell carcinoma.

This clone ranks as medium-sized (0.01 to 0.1%). The chain links TRBV7-6 to TRBJ1-1; no definite D call. Germline CDR1 and CDR2: SGHVS and FNYEAQ. The germline V and J ends were trimmed by 0 bases and 4 bases, with 6 bases remaining between them. CDR3 length: 13 residues. CDR3 sequence (DNA): TGTGCCAGCAGCTTAGCGGTAGGCACTGAAGCTTTCTTT. Translation gives CASSLAVGTEAFF.

V gene TRBV10-3 combines with J gene TRBJ2-6; 13 bases map to TRBD2. The CDR3 runs 19 residues. CDR1 and CDR2 from the germline V gene are ENHRY and SYGVKD. The trim removed 1 base at V and 0 bases at J, leaving 3 bases unmatched. For the CDR3, the DNA is TGTGCCATCAGTGAGTGGACTAGCGGGGGCCTCTCTGGGGCCAACGTCCTGACTTTC. Protein sequence: CAISEWTSGGLSGANVLTF.

This chain links TRBV10-3 with TRBJ2-2; 8 nucleotides align to TRBD1. CDR1 is ENHRY and CDR2 is SYGVKD in the germline V gene. The CDR3 sequence is 12 residues long. V was clipped by 10 bases and J by 5 bases; unmatched bases: 3. The CDR3 coding sequence is TGTGCCACAGGACAGGGTACCGGGGAGCTGTTTTTT. This codes for CATGQGTGELFF.

The chain joins TRBV6-5 to TRBJ1-2, with TRBD1 matching 8 bases. With V trimmed by 5 bases and J by 4 bases, 9 bases remained unmatched. CDR3 size: 15 residues. CDR1 and CDR2 from the germline V gene are MNHEY and SVGAGI. The CDR3 coding sequence is TGTGCCAGCAGTACACCGAGCACAGGGGGCTATGGCTACACCTTC. Translation: CASSTPSTGGYGYTF.

The chain combines TRBV2 with TRBJ2-7; 7 nucleotides match TRBD1. Germline-derived CDR1 and CDR2 are SNHLY and FYNNEI. This CDR3 is 12 amino acids long. V lost 6 bases, J lost 2 bases, and 1 base stayed unmatched. CDR3 amino acids: CASRQGTYEQYF. The CDR3 bases are TGTGCCAGCAGACAGGGGACCTACGAGCAGTACTTC.

The DNA of the CDR3 is TGTGCCAGCAGCGGGCGGGACGCGTCCTACGAGCAGTACTTC. Translating it yields CASSGRDASYEQYF. The chain carries TRBV9 and TRBJ2-7, with D possibly being TRBD2 (6 bases). CDR1 is SGDLS and CDR2 is YYNGEE in the germline V gene. V lost 3 bases and J 1 base, leaving 11 bases between the germline ends. The CDR3 contains 14 residues.

The chain links TRBV12-3 or TRBV12-4 to TRBJ2-3; D is unresolved. There are 13 residues in the CDR3. The V gene lost 3 bases and the J gene lost 6 bases, with 10 bases spanning the gap. As DNA, the CDR3 is TGTGCCAGCAGTTTCGGGCCAGCCGATACGCAGTATTTT. This codes for CASSFGPADTQYF.

The chain carries TRBV27 and TRBJ1-1, with 8 nucleotides matching TRBD1. This CDR3 contains 13 residues. The V gene's germline CDR1 is MNHEY and CDR2 SMNVEV (reference sequence). Losses at the gene ends were 5 bases for V and 6 bases for J; bases not matched to a gene: 5. This CDR3 is CASSPDRVAEAFF. CDR3 nucleotide sequence: TGTGCCAGCAGTCCGGACAGGGTGGCTGAAGCTTTCTTT.

The chain couples TRBV7-9 to TRBJ2-1; D perhaps matches TRBD2 (5 bases). Germline V gene lookup returns CDR1 SEHNR and CDR2 FQNEAQ (reference sequence). CDR3 length: 14 residues. Trimming pared 5 bases from V and 9 bases from J, leaving 17 bases between. The CDR3 coding sequence is TGTGCCAGCAGCAGAACCGGGGAGCTCGGTGAGCAGTTCTTC. It yields the protein CASSRTGELGEQFF. The whole variable domain, remainder taken from reference TRBV7-9 and TRBJ2-1, is DTGVSQNPRHKITKRGQNVTFRCDPISEHNRLYWYRQTLGQGPEFLTYFQNEAQLEKSRLLSDRFSAERPKGSFSTLEIQRTEQGDSAMYLCASSRTGELGEQFFGPGTRLTVL.

The gene calls are TRBV6-5 and TRBJ1-5, with 7 bases that match TRBD1. V shed 7 bases, J shed 7 bases, and the junction held 13 bases outside the gene matches. This CDR3 is 15 amino acids long. Germline assignment: CDR1 MNHEY and CDR2 SVGAGI. Written as DNA, the CDR3 is TGTGCCAGCACCCCCCCGGGAGGGGGCGGGCAGCCCCAGCATTTT. It yields the protein CASTPPGGGGQPQHF.

The chain couples TRBV11-1 to TRBJ1-1; TRBD1 matches at 10 bases. The CDR3 has 14 amino acids. The germline gives CDR1 SGHAT, CDR2 FQDESV (reference sequence). J lost 9 bases, V lost 5 bases, and 9 bases had no gene match. The chain's CDR3 is CASSAGTGARKAFF. The DNA of the CDR3 is TGTGCCAGCAGCGCAGGGACAGGGGCGCGGAAAGCTTTCTTT.

This chain links TRBV6-5 with TRBJ2-3; D unresolved. The CDR3 covers 13 residues. The germline CDR1 and CDR2 sequences are MNHEY and SVGAGI. V was trimmed by 2 bases and J by 2 bases, leaving 5 bases between them. The CDR3 here is CASSYRVTDTQYF. The CDR3 DNA reads TGTGCCAGCAGTTACCGCGTCACAGATACGCAGTATTTT.

J is TRBJ1-4 and V is TRBV7-9; D not certain. Germline-derived CDR1 and CDR2 are SEHNR and FQNEAQ (reference sequence). The CDR3 is 15 residues long. V lost 8 bases and J 1 base, leaving 14 bases between the germline ends. CDR3 sequence reads: CASRHGGGTNEKLFF. In DNA, the CDR3 is TGTGCCAGCCGACATGGAGGTGGAACTAATGAAAAACTGTTTTTT. The variable domain in full, completed from reference TRBV7-9 and TRBJ1-4, reads DTGVSQNPRHKITKRGQNVTFRCDPISEHNRLYWYRQTLGQGPEFLTYFQNEAQLEKSRLLSDRFSAERPKGSFSTLEIQRTEQGDSAMYLCASRHGGGTNEKLFFGSGTQLSVL.

The chain combines TRBV18 with TRBJ1-2, with 8 bases lining up with TRBD1. Germline V gene data show CDR1 as KGHSH and CDR2 as LQKENI. This CDR3 region has 15 residues. V was pared by 8 bases and J by 4 bases, with 12 bases of the junction left unmatched. CDR3 sequence (DNA): TGTGCCAGCGGTGGACAGGGAGGGATCGGCTATGGCTACACCTTC. Translated, it gives CASGGQGGIGYGYTF.

The count of this clone is one. The J gene is TRBJ2-6, the V gene TRBV11-3, with D uncertain. This CDR3 region has 16 residues. Trimming took 1 base from V and 2 from J, leaving 9 bases between them. From germline, CDR1 is SGHNT and CDR2 YENEEA. The CDR3 coding sequence is TGTGCCAGCAGCTTAGGTGCGAGTCCTGGGGCCAACGTCCTGACTTTC. The encoded protein is CASSLGASPGANVLTF.

V is TRBV28 and J is TRBJ1-5; D remains ambiguous. This CDR3 is 12 amino acids long. V gave up 5 bases and J gave up 2 bases, with 4 bases separating them. Germline CDR1 reads MDHEN; CDR2 reads SYDVKM. CDR3 protein: CASSPRNQPQHF. Written as DNA, the CDR3 is TGTGCCAGCAGTCCGCGCAATCAGCCCCAGCATTTT.

The J gene is TRBJ2-1, the V gene TRBV6-6, with TRBD2 matching 12 bases. Germline V gene lookup returns CDR1 MNHNY and CDR2 SVGAGI (reference sequence). The junction had 12 bases not matched to a gene; V was cut back by 5 bases and J by 10 bases. This CDR3 has 16 residues. This CDR3 reads CASSPPTSGGRGEQFF. For the CDR3, the DNA is TGTGCCAGCAGTCCCCCGACTAGCGGGGGCCGGGGGGAGCAGTTCTTC.

Only a few counts were recorded for this clone. The CDR3: CASSHAGAAGELFF. In DNA form, the CDR3 reads TGTGCCAGCAGCCATGCAGGGGCTGCCGGGGAGCTGTTTTTT. The rearrangement uses TRBV7-8 and TRBJ2-2, with a weak D call TRBD1 (6 bases). Germline loops: CDR1 SGHVS, CDR2 FQNEAQ. The CDR3 is made up of 14 amino acids. Trimming shortened V by 5 bases and J by 6 bases, and 13 bases separated the two germline ends.

J is TRBJ2-7 and V is TRBV6-1, with D possibly being TRBD2 (5 bases). Deletions cut 1 base from V and 8 bases from J, with 12 bases between. Germline V gene sequence: CDR1 MNHNS, CDR2 SASEGT. The CDR3 has 13 residues. CDR3 region: CASSEDYLAQQYF. For the CDR3, the DNA is TGTGCCAGCAGTGAAGATTACCTAGCACAGCAGTACTTC.

The chain has TRBV7-2 and TRBJ1-5; the D gene is possibly TRBD1 (5 bases). The germline V gene has CDR1 SGHTA and CDR2 FQGNSA. The CDR3 contains 14 residues. Deletions cut 0 bases from V and 5 bases from J, with 8 bases between. The CDR3 bases are TGTGCCAGCAGCTTAGCGGGGACCGATCAGCCCCAGCATTTT. This codes for CASSLAGTDQPQHF.

The CDR3, as DNA: TGTGCCAGCAGGGACAGGGGTCTGGACCAGCCCCAGCATTTT. Protein sequence: CASRDRGLDQPQHF. The gene calls are TRBV2 and TRBJ1-5, with 9 bases fitting TRBD1. V shed 6 bases and J 7 bases; nucleotides not matched to a gene: 7. The CDR3 runs to 14 residues. Germline values: CDR1 SNHLY, CDR2 FYNNEI.

In this sample, this clone turned up a few times. The CDR3 is CASSAPFRVTSYEQYF. The DNA for the CDR3 is TGTGCCAGCAGCGCGCCCTTTCGGGTCACCTCCTACGAGCAGTACTTC. The V call is TRBV7-8, the J call TRBJ2-7, with D uncertain. Germline values: CDR1 SGHVS, CDR2 FQNEAQ. Trimming pared 5 bases from V and 0 bases from J, leaving 17 bases between. This CDR3 spans 16 amino acids.

In regard to this clone: The junction shows a germline mismatch at one end, possibly a read error. V usage is TRBV28 and J usage is TRBJ2-7; D gene unclear. The CDR3 is made up of 15 amino acids. The germline V gene encodes CDR1 MDHEN and CDR2 SYDVKM. CDR3 loop: CASSLRILEAYGQYF. The CDR3 DNA reads as TGTGCCAGCAGTCTCAGAATCCTCGAAGCCTACGGGCAGTACTTC.

The J gene is TRBJ1-2, the V gene TRBV2; D ambiguous. The CDR3 length is 15 residues. V was shortened by 5 bases and J by 8 bases, with 21 bases between the two germline ends. The germline V gene encodes CDR1 SNHLY and CDR2 FYNNEI. CDR3: CASSQKDAGLLGYTF. The CDR3 bases are TGTGCCAGCAGTCAAAAGGACGCTGGTCTGTTAGGCTACACCTTC. Full variable domain (remainder filled in from reference TRBV2 and TRBJ1-2): EPEVTQTPSHQVTQMGQEVILRCVPISNHLYFYWYRQILGQKVEFLVSFYNNEISEKSEIFDDQFSVERPDGSNFTLKIRSTKLEDSAMYFCASSQKDAGLLGYTFGSGTRLTVV.

The chain is built from TRBV11-2 and TRBJ1-5; D is unresolved. With 0 bases removed from V and 4 bases from J, the gap between germline ends came to 4 bases. This CDR3 region has 13 residues. Germline values: CDR1 SGHAT, CDR2 FQNNGV. CDR3 loop: CASSLDRNQPQHF. For the CDR3, the DNA is TGTGCCAGCAGCTTAGATCGGAATCAGCCCCAGCATTTT.

This clone is medium-sized in the sample. A read error may produce the germline difference seen at one junction end. The rearrangement joins TRBV27 to TRBJ2-1; 9 bases align to TRBD2. This CDR3 is 14 amino acids long. Per the germline V gene, CDR1 is MNHEY and CDR2 is SMNVEV (reference sequence). The CDR3 here is CASNLAGVYNEQFF. DNA for the CDR3: TGTGCCAGCAATTTAGCGGGGGTATACAATGAGCAGTTCTTC.

This chain uses TRBV4-1 with TRBJ1-2; D possibly corresponds to TRBD1 (5 bases). Trimming took 0 bases from V and 8 from J, leaving 10 bases between them. CDR1 and CDR2 from the germline V gene are MGHRA and YSYEKL. CDR3 length equals 13 residues. CDR3 sequence reads: CASSQDWGEGYTF. In DNA, the CDR3 is TGCGCCAGCAGCCAAGACTGGGGCGAAGGCTACACCTTC.

The J gene is TRBJ2-3, the V gene TRBV6-6, with 9 bases that match TRBD1. The trim removed 4 bases at V and 2 bases at J, leaving 7 bases unmatched. The CDR3 is 16 residues long. Germline values: CDR1 MNHNY, CDR2 SVGAGI (reference sequence). CDR3: CASSSTTGGYTDTQYF. In DNA, the CDR3 is TGTGCCAGCAGTTCAACAACAGGGGGCTACACAGATACGCAGTATTTT.

V usage is TRBV2 and J usage is TRBJ1-2; D unclear. V was cut by 3 bases and J by 3 bases, with 8 bases left in between. The CDR3 runs 13 residues. Germline V gene sequence: CDR1 SNHLY, CDR2 FYNNEI. The CDR3 sequence is CASSDGEDYGYTF. The CDR3 DNA reads as TGTGCCAGCAGTGACGGGGAGGACTATGGCTACACCTTC.